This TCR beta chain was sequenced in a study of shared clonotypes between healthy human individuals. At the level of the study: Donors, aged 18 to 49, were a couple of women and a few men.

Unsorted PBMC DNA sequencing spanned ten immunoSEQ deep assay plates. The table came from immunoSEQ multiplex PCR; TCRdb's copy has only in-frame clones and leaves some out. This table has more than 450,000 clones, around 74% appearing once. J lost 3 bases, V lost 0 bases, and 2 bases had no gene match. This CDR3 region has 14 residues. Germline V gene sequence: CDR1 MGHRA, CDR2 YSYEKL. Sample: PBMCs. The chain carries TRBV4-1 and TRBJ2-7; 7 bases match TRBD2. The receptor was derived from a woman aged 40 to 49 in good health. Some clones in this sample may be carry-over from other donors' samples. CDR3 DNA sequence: TGCGCCAGCAGCCAAGAGCGGGAGTACTACGAGCAGTACTTC. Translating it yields CASSQEREYYEQYF.